This TCR beta chain stems from a study of cytomegalovirus exposure and HLA in healthy donors. Across the whole study: Genotyping showed 81% of fewer than 500 donors falling in the Caucasian-associated ancestry cluster.

This clone was seen more than once but under ten times. PCR was performed using 60 Vbeta and 13 Jbeta primers. Profiling relied on immunoSEQ multiplex PCR, and the TCRdb table lists in-frame clones only, not all of them. The repertoire has 140,000 to 150,000 clones, over 55% of them found once; the top ten carry 2% to 2.5%. The germline CDR1 and CDR2 sequences are SGDLS and YYNGEE. The trim removed 5 bases at V and 5 bases at J, leaving 11 bases unmatched. The length of the CDR3 is 16 residues. The TCR sequence derives from a man aged 35 to 55 in good health and CMV-seronegative. The sequencing sample was made of PBMCs. The gene calls are TRBV9 and TRBJ2-5; 11 nucleotides align to TRBD2. CDR3 sequence: CASSPDLAGGRETQYF. DNA for the CDR3: TGTGCCAGCAGTCCCGATCTAGCGGGGGGCCGGGAGACCCAGTACTTC.